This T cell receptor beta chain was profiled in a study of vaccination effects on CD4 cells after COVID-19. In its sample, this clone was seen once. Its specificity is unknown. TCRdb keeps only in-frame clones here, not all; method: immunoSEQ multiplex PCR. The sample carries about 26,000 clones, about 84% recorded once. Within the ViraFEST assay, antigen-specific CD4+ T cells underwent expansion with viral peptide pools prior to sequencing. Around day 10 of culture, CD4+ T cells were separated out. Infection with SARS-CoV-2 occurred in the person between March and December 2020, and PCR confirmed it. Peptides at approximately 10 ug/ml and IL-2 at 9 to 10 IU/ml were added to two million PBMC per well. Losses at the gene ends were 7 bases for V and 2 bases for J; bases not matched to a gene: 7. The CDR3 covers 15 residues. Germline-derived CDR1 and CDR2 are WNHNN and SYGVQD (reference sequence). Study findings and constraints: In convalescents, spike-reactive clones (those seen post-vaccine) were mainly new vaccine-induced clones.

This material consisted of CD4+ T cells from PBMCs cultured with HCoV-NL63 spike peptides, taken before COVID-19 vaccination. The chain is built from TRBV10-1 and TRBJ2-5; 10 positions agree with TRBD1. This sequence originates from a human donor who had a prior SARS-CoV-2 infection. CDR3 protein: CASTTTGGSQETQYF. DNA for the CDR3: TGCGCCAGCACCACGACAGGGGGCTCACAAGAGACCCAGTACTTC.